This T cell receptor (beta chain) was obtained from a study of response to subunit inactivated influenza vaccine. Study observations and caveats: Authors suggested each seasonal flu vaccination may recruit only limited numbers of new T cells.

Notes on this clonotype: No antigen is known for it.

TCRdb reprocessed the RT-PCR reads with MiXCR, giving one entry per CDR3 protein. This sample yields hundreds of thousands of distinct CDR3 sequences, of which about a sixth are seen a single time; 11% belongs to the top ten. The CDR3 contains 15 residues. Germline assignment: CDR1 KGHDR and CDR2 SFDVKD. The ends lost 5 bases at V and 6 bases at J; junction bases unmatched: 4. Sequences were derived from PBMCs from blood, sampled roughly 12 days after vaccination. The genes are TRBV24-1 and TRBJ2-1, with 12 bases fitting TRBD2. The receptor was derived from a man over 45 who received an inactivated influenza vaccine. Here the CDR3 reads CATSVRLAGANEQFF. CDR3 sequence (DNA): TGTGCCACCAGTGTCAGACTAGCGGGAGCCAATGAGCAGTTCTTC.